This paragraph reports one TCR beta chain. Seattle enrolled patients during active infection and tracked them longitudinally. The J segment lost 3 bases and the V segment lost 5 bases, leaving 6 bases of the junction unmatched. Germline assignment: CDR1 MGHDK and CDR2 SYGVNS. The CDR3 loop spans 14 amino acids. These data are taken from a study of blood T cell repertoires in COVID-19. Study-level background: T cells, B-cell-depleted T cells, or PBMCs supplied cDNA or gDNA.

Under the authors' procedure: By means of reference gene primer amplification, nucleated cell counts were estimated. Clones were sequenced by immunoSEQ multiplex PCR, and TCRdb holds only the in-frame ones, with some missing. V and J calls and clone size are those listed in that table; D and trimming were worked out from the DNA. The table records hundreds of thousands of clones, 88% of them present only once. Sequenced sample: peripheral blood. The genes are TRBV25-1 and TRBJ1-1; the match to TRBD1 covers 7 bases. This clonotype was obtained from a woman in her sixties or seventies with COVID-19, enrolled during active disease. CDR3 region: CASSTGEIDTEAFF. CDR3 coding DNA: TGTGCCAGCAGTACAGGGGAGATTGACACTGAAGCTTTCTTT.